One and the same sample provided the 13 T cell receptor beta chains below, sequenced in a study of T-cell memory formation after mild COVID-19. Via MiXCR, TCRdb re-called the 5' RACE reads, giving one row per CDR3 protein. The sample comprises over 300,000 distinct CDR3 sequences, 20% to 25% of which are singletons, and approximately 22% rests with the top ten. Source material: PBMCs or a T cell subset sorted from them (not recorded which). Receptors originate from a man between 18 and 35 years old who had mild COVID-19 (a few samples of this study predate the infection). Cell type and time point are not known.

This clonotype was seen ten or more times. The V and J genes are TRBV6-2 or TRBV6-3 and TRBJ2-2; the D gene is possibly TRBD1 (6 bases). Between the trimmed V and J ends, which lost 7 bases and 7 bases, there was a span of 13 bases. The germline V gene has CDR1 MNHEY and CDR2 SVGEGT. The CDR3 has 13 residues. The CDR3 here is CASTQGTVGELFF. DNA for the CDR3: TGTGCCAGCACCCAGGGGACGGTCGGGGAGCTGTTTTTT.

The chain has TRBV2 and TRBJ1-1; D uncertain. The CDR3 totals 14 residues. Trimming took 2 bases from V and 1 from J, leaving 8 bases between them. From germline, CDR1 is SNHLY and CDR2 FYNNEI. The CDR3 protein is CASSEIKGNTEAFF. CDR3 coding DNA: TGTGCCAGCAGTGAAATAAAGGGGAACACTGAAGCTTTCTTT.

The genes are TRBV20-1 and TRBJ2-1; 11 positions match TRBD1. CDR1 and CDR2 (germline): DFQATT, SNEGSKA (reference sequence). J lost 11 bases, V lost 5 bases, and 5 bases had no gene match. The CDR3 is made up of 12 amino acids. CDR3 in amino acids: CSAPGQGVKQFF. The CDR3 region has the DNA TGCAGTGCTCCGGGACAGGGGGTTAAGCAGTTCTTC.

The chain employs TRBV28 and TRBJ2-5, with TRBD1 identical over 10 bases. The CDR3 covers 15 residues. Germline loops: CDR1 MDHEN, CDR2 SYDVKM. J gave up 4 bases and V 4 bases, and 6 bases lay outside the gene matches. The CDR3 DNA sequence: TGTGCCAGCAGTTCCCCTGGACAGGGGGGAGAGACCCAGTACTTC. Translating it yields CASSSPGQGGETQYF.

Of note for this clonotype: At one of its ends the junction is not consistent with the germline gene, which may arise from a read error. This chain uses TRBV19 with TRBJ1-5; TRBD1 matches at 10 bases. Germline V gene data show CDR1 as LNHDA and CDR2 as SQIVND (reference sequence). The CDR3 loop spans 15 amino acids. The CDR3 coding sequence is TGTTCCAGTAGTGGGACAGGGGCGCGTAGTCAGCCCCAGCATTTT. Translation: CSSSGTGARSQPQHF.

This clonotype has a handful of counts. The chain joins TRBV7-9 to TRBJ2-7, with D tentatively TRBD2 (6 bases). There are 14 residues in the CDR3. CDR1 is SEHNR, CDR2 FQNEAQ, per germline (reference sequence). The V end was cut by 4 bases, the J end by 2 bases, with 12 bases between. The CDR3: CASSSGGPPYEQYF. CDR3 sequence (DNA): TGTGCCAGCAGCTCCGGGGGACCCCCCTACGAGCAGTACTTC.

This clonotype was detected only a few times. The V call is TRBV19, the J call TRBJ2-7; D gene uncertain. The CDR3 is 13 residues long. V was trimmed by 7 bases and J by 2 bases, leaving 12 bases between them. The germline V gene has CDR1 LNHDA and CDR2 SQIVND (reference sequence). CDR3 bases: TGTGCCAGTACCCGGAGATTGACCTACGAGCAGTACGTC. Residues: CASTRRLTYEQYV.

This chain uses TRBV27 with TRBJ1-1, with D possibly matching TRBD1 (5 bases). The CDR3 covers 13 residues. Germline values: CDR1 MNHEY, CDR2 SMNVEV (reference sequence). Trimming cost V 11 bases and J 5 bases, with 18 bases left between them. The CDR3 here is CADTGGFWTEAFF. The CDR3 nucleotides read TGTGCCGATACCGGGGGGTTTTGGACTGAAGCTTTCTTT.

The V call is TRBV3-1, the J call TRBJ1-1; D is uncertain. Germline CDR1 and CDR2: LGHDT and YNNKEL (reference sequence). Trimming stripped 3 bases from V and 7 bases from J, with 9 bases between. The CDR3 spans 12 residues. The DNA of the CDR3 is TGTGCCAGCAGCCACCCGGGCGGTGAAGCTTTCTTT. Encoded protein: CASSHPGGEAFF.

There are a few counts of this clonotype. The V and J genes are TRBV4-1 and TRBJ1-6; 9 bases are a match to TRBD1. This CDR3 contains 16 residues. The V and J ends lost 7 bases and 6 bases, in that order; junction bases with no gene match: 10. Germline assignment: CDR1 MGHRA and CDR2 YSYEKL. CDR3 in amino acids: CASTSTGTGFNSPLHF. In nucleotides, the CDR3 is TGCGCCAGCACCTCCACCGGGACAGGGTTTAATTCACCCCTCCACTTT.

This clonotype was detected many times. This sequence joins TRBV5-1 and TRBJ2-5, with D possibly matching TRBD1 (5 bases). Germline V lookup: CDR1 SGHRS, CDR2 YFSETQ. Trimming removed 4 bases at V and 1 base at J, with 11 bases between. This CDR3 contains 14 residues. Here the CDR3 reads CASSVDSAQETQYF. The CDR3 bases are TGCGCCAGCAGCGTCGACAGCGCCCAAGAGACCCAGTACTTC.

This rearrangement joins TRBV7-6 to TRBJ2-3, with D tentatively TRBD1 (6 bases). CDR3 length equals 16 residues. V lost 1 base to trimming and J lost 3 bases, with 14 bases between them. Germline CDR1 and CDR2: SGHVS and FNYEAQ. The CDR3 sequence: CASSLGPQGKTDTQYF. The CDR3 bases are TGTGCCAGCAGCTTAGGTCCGCAGGGGAAGACAGATACGCAGTATTTT.

J is TRBJ2-1 and V is TRBV6-5; tentative D call: TRBD2 (5 bases). The CDR3 is made up of 12 amino acids. The germline gives CDR1 MNHEY, CDR2 SVGAGI. Deletions cut 8 bases from V and 3 bases from J, with 8 bases between. CDR3 sequence (DNA): TGTGCCAGCTCGCGGGTCTACAATGAGCAGTTCTTC. Amino acid sequence: CASSRVYNEQFF.